These T cell receptor beta chains were read from a single sample in a study of CD8 T cells in ankylosing spondylitis. TCRdb itself ran the 5' RACE reads through MiXCR, one entry per CDR3 protein. The sample records a few hundred thousand distinct CDR3 sequences, around 10% being singletons. Sequencing input: blood, either unsorted or a sorted T cell fraction (not recorded which). Receptors were obtained from a male donor with ankylosing spondylitis or in good health (not recorded which). Each CDR3 is given with its conserved first and last residue. D genes are given only for firm matches.

d_call	v_call	cdr3_aa
TRBD1	TRBV15	CATSRVRDRFYNEQFF
-	TRBV6-1	CASISGTGELFF
TRBD2	TRBV7-7	CASSPGTRAYNEQFF
TRBD1	TRBV5-1	CASSKGQGLSYEQYF
-	TRBV5-6	CASSLGLSNTGELFF
TRBD2	TRBV7-2	CASSPLEAGVNEQFF
-	TRBV20-1	CSARASPSGANVLTF
-	TRBV12-3/TRBV12-4	CASSSAGFTGELFF
-	TRBV5-1	CASSLDGGNSGNTIYF
-	TRBV5-4	CASSAPGEYGYTF
-	TRBV5-1	CASSLWLGANYGYTF
TRBD2	TRBV28	CASSSLRLAVDHEQLF
-	TRBV20-1	CSAIEGTEAFF
-	TRBV7-9	CASSFGGSRGYTF
-	TRBV5-1	CASSSDGLLGAFF
-	TRBV5-1	CASSFNPGDTQYF
-	TRBV4-2	CASGPGLGGEQFF
TRBD2	TRBV12-5	CASGLVRRGVLLGPTNEQFF
-	TRBV28	CASSSRNSQSLGQFAQHF
TRBD1	TRBV7-8	CASSSRTGMATGELFF
-	TRBV20-1	CTAPGKTPSYEQYF
-	TRBV9	CASSVSGSTDTQYF
-	TRBV7-9	CASSSWNSNQPQHF
TRBD2	TRBV28	CASSWVTSGKGITDYNEQFF
-	TRBV19	CASSMPGLWETQYF
-	TRBV7-2	CASSQSMGGPNTQYF
TRBD1	TRBV4-2	CASSQARDRGLISQETQYF
-	TRBV5-1	CASSLAPGPEAFF
-	TRBV5-1	CASSLFQGDEQYF
TRBD1	TRBV20-1	CSAKLRGQVYNEQFF
TRBD1	TRBV6-1	CASSPRTGAHGYTF
-	TRBV21-1	CASSTRMSLRVKTQYF
-	TRBV20-1	CSASPLGVRETQYF
TRBD1	TRBV25-1	CASSTGGWTEAFF
TRBD2	TRBV19	CASSLSLAGGTEQFF
-	TRBV5-1	CASSLLGTTGNEQFF
-	TRBV5-1	CASSGPPRESGANVLTF
-	TRBV20-1	CSARDMAGQLGEKLFF
TRBD2	TRBV20-1	CSARSPWTSGSGNEQFF
TRBD2	TRBV7-8	CASSFNRTSGRTGELFF